The rows below give T cell receptor beta chains drawn from one sample of a study of a mutant IDH1 vaccine in newly diagnosed glioma. Generated by immunoSEQ multiplex PCR, the TCRdb table keeps only in-frame clones and is missing some. The sample holds roughly 10,000 clones, about 91% seen once. These receptors' antigens are unknown. This specimen was PBMCs, taken from a glioma patient whose treatment included an IDH1 peptide vaccine. These receptor sequences come from a woman aged 40 to 49 with glioma. Some clones in this sample may be carry-over from other donors' samples. CDR3s include the opening cysteine and the closing phenylalanine or tryptophan. A D gene is named only where the DNA matches it firmly. Rows give clone size only sometimes, using once, few, many, or a class for an expanded clone.

j_call d_call v_call clone_size cdr3_aa cdr3_nt
TRBJ1-2 NA TRBV10-3 once CAISESTGNYGYTF TGTGCCATCAGTGAGTCGACGGGCAACTATGGCTACACCTTC
TRBJ1-2 TRBD1 TRBV7-9 NA CASSLVPGQGQDYGYTF TGTGCCAGCAGCTTAGTCCCCGGACAGGGACAGGACTATGGCTACACCTTC
TRBJ1-4 NA TRBV6-5 once CASRPHEATNEKLFF TGTGCCAGCAGGCCCCACGAAGCAACTAATGAAAAACTGTTTTTT
TRBJ2-1 TRBD1 TRBV27 NA CASSDRDNEQFF TGTGCCAGCAGTGACAGGGACAATGAGCAGTTCTTC
TRBJ2-7 TRBD2 TRBV6-1 NA CASSESGASSYEQYF TGTGCCAGCAGTGAAAGCGGGGCTAGCTCCTACGAGCAGTACTTC
TRBJ1-4 TRBD1 TRBV30 NA CAWSPARTGPRELFF TGTGCCTGGAGCCCTGCACGGACAGGACCCCGGGAACTGTTTTTT
TRBJ1-1 NA TRBV5-1 NA CASSLRAQGLGTEAFF TGCGCCAGCAGCCTTCGGGCCCAGGGTCTGGGCACTGAAGCTTTCTTT
TRBJ1-2 NA TRBV18 NA CASSPENRYGYTF TGTGCCAGCTCACCGGAGAACAGATATGGCTACACCTTC
TRBJ2-2 NA TRBV6-5 NA CAGSLQAYSGELFF TGTGCCGGCAGTTTGCAGGCCTACTCCGGGGAGCTGTTTTTT
TRBJ2-7 TRBD2 TRBV30 NA CAWSLTSGGYEQYF TGTGCCTGGAGTCTTACTAGCGGGGGCTACGAGCAGTACTTC
TRBJ2-1 NA TRBV14 NA CASSRGGGDSVNNEQFF TGTGCCAGCAGCCGAGGGGGCGGGGACTCGGTTAACAATGAGCAGTTCTTC
TRBJ1-1 TRBD1 TRBV19 NA CASSTHGQGASEAFF TGTGCCAGTAGTACCCACGGACAGGGGGCAAGTGAAGCTTTCTTT
TRBJ1-4 NA TRBV9 NA CASSVGVAEGEKLFF TGTGCCAGCAGCGTAGGCGTCGCCGAGGGGGAAAAACTGTTTTTT
TRBJ2-7 NA TRBV29-1 NA CSVSVAYEQYF TGCAGCGTTTCAGTAGCCTACGAGCAGTACTTC
TRBJ1-5 NA TRBV5-1 NA CASSLSGNQPQHF TGCGCCAGCAGCTTATCAGGGAATCAGCCCCAGCATTTT
TRBJ1-1 NA TRBV4-2 NA CASSQDPHKTEAFF TGTGCCAGCAGCCAAGATCCCCACAAGACTGAAGCTTTCTTT
TRBJ1-2 TRBD1 TRBV7-2 NA CASSLGGQGYGYTF TGTGCCAGCAGCTTAGGAGGACAGGGCTATGGCTACACCTTC
TRBJ2-7 TRBD1 TRBV7-9 once CASSLEQGYEQYF TGTGCCAGCAGCTTAGAACAGGGGTACGAGCAGTACTTC
TRBJ1-2 NA TRBV5-1 NA CASSLESGARGYTF TGCGCCAGCAGCTTGGAATCCGGGGCACGAGGCTACACCTTC
TRBJ1-1 NA TRBV5-5 NA CASSFGPQGTEAFF TGTGCCAGCAGCTTCGGTCCCCAGGGCACTGAAGCTTTCTTT
TRBJ1-1 TRBD1 TRBV30 few CAWRDPGTGRLTEAFF TGTGCCTGGAGGGATCCCGGGACAGGACGACTCACTGAAGCTTTCTTT
TRBJ2-2 NA TRBV4-2 few CASSPNTGELFF TGTGCCAGCAGCCCTAACACCGGGGAGCTGTTTTTT
TRBJ2-6 NA TRBV21-1 NA CASTLARGLSWGANVLTF TGTGCCAGCACCCTCGCCAGGGGGCTCTCATGGGGGGCCAACGTCCTGACTTTC
TRBJ2-3 NA TRBV19 NA CASSPGNGGGTDTQYF TGTGCCAGTAGTCCAGGGAACGGCGGGGGCACAGATACGCAGTATTTT
TRBJ2-5 NA TRBV7-9 once CASSLGVGRAETQYF TGTGCCAGCAGCTTAGGGGTGGGCAGGGCAGAGACCCAGTACTTC
TRBJ2-7 TRBD1 TRBV27 NA CASSLTGDSFEQYF TGTGCCAGCAGTTTGACAGGGGACAGCTTTGAGCAGTACTTC
TRBJ2-7 NA TRBV18 NA CASSPGPGREQYF TGTGCCAGCTCACCTGGGCCCGGTCGCGAGCAGTACTTC
TRBJ2-1 NA TRBV28 NA CASSFRVADNEQFF TGTGCCAGCAGTTTCAGGGTAGCGGACAATGAGCAGTTCTTC
TRBJ2-5 TRBD2 TRBV7-9 NA CASSPPGGTSDGIGETQYF TGTGCCAGCAGCCCCCCCGGCGGGACTAGCGACGGGATAGGAGAGACCCAGTACTTC
TRBJ2-2 NA TRBV2 NA CAGTKLKNTGELFF TGTGCCGGGACGAAACTAAAGAACACCGGGGAGCTGTTTTTT
TRBJ1-2 TRBD1 TRBV5-6 NA CASSLRQGDGYTF TGTGCCAGCAGCCTACGACAGGGAGATGGCTACACCTTC
TRBJ2-1 NA TRBV6-1 NA CASIAGETTNEQFF TGTGCCAGCATTGCGGGCGAGACTACCAATGAGCAGTTCTTC